The 21 T cell receptor beta chains below come from one sample, sequenced in a study of cytomegalovirus exposure and HLA in healthy donors. Researchers ran the PCR with 60 Vbeta and 13 Jbeta primers. The data were produced by immunoSEQ multiplex PCR, yet TCRdb's version contains in-frame clones alone and is incomplete. The table records under 200,000 clones, approximately 80% of them present only once. Sequenced sample: PBMCs. The receptors here all came from a woman in her fifties or sixties in good health and CMV-seronegative.

The chain links TRBV4-1 to TRBJ2-3, with 11 nucleotides matching TRBD2. CDR3 length: 16 amino acids. Germline CDR1 reads MGHRA; CDR2 reads YSYEKL. V shed 2 bases, J shed 3 bases, and the junction held 4 bases outside the gene matches. CDR3 sequence (DNA): TGCGCCAGCAGCCAACTGGTAGCGGGAGGGACAGATACGCAGTATTTT. Its translation is CASSQLVAGGTDTQYF.

There are a few counts of this clone. The chain combines TRBV4-1 with TRBJ2-7; TRBD2 aligns across 7 bases. Per germline, CDR1 MGHRA and CDR2 YSYEKL. V shed 1 base, J shed 1 base, and the junction held 4 bases outside the gene matches. This CDR3 has 15 amino acids. The chain's CDR3 is CASSQVQLASYEQYF. The CDR3 region has the DNA TGCGCCAGCAGCCAAGTTCAACTAGCGTCCTACGAGCAGTACTTC.

A single count supports this clone. This rearrangement joins TRBV6-5 to TRBJ1-1, with D perhaps matching TRBD1 (6 bases). The V and J ends lost 6 bases and 11 bases respectively, with 13 bases between them. CDR1 MNHEY and CDR2 SVGAGI come from the germline V gene. The CDR3 length is 11 residues. In nucleotides, the CDR3 is TGTGCCAGCAGCTCCAGGGGCCCGGCTTTCTTT. Protein product: CASSSRGPAFF.

V gene TRBV6-1 combines with J gene TRBJ2-7; TRBD2 might be the D (5 bases). Germline V gene data show CDR1 as MNHNS and CDR2 as SASEGT. V lost 6 bases and J 2 bases, leaving 14 bases between the germline ends. The CDR3 runs 14 residues. CDR3 region: CASSKTGNTYEQYF. CDR3 in DNA: TGTGCCAGCAGCAAAACGGGAAATACCTACGAGCAGTACTTC.

The chain combines TRBV5-1 with TRBJ1-3, with a tentative D call TRBD1 (5 bases). Trimming cost V 3 bases and J 1 base, with 14 bases left between them. Germline loops: CDR1 SGHRS, CDR2 YFSETQ. The CDR3 loop spans 16 amino acids. CDR3 region: CASSSARGTSGNTIYF. The CDR3 nucleotides read TGCGCCAGCAGCTCAGCACGAGGGACTTCTGGAAACACCATATATTTT.

This clone was found once. This rearrangement joins TRBV5-1 to TRBJ1-1, with a weak D call TRBD1 (5 bases). Germline CDR1 and CDR2: SGHRS and YFSETQ. CDR3 length: 15 amino acids. The V end lost 5 bases, the J end lost 4 bases, and 18 bases lay between the germline ends. CDR3 sequence (DNA): TGCGCCAGCAGTCACGGAGGGGCGAAGGGCACTGAAGCTTTCTTT. Amino acid sequence: CASSHGGAKGTEAFF.

The CDR3 protein is CSVLDRGLQTQYF. The CDR3, as DNA: TGCAGCGTGTTGGACAGGGGCCTGCAGACCCAGTACTTC. V gene TRBV29-1 combines with J gene TRBJ2-5; 9 bases fit TRBD1. The junction had 8 bases not matched to a gene; V was cut back by 6 bases and J by 6 bases. Germline V gene data show CDR1 as SQVTM and CDR2 as ANQGSEA. CDR3 size: 13 residues.

The V call is TRBV12-1, the J call TRBJ2-2; no check of the table's D call, TRBD2, against the DNA was made. TRBV12-1 is tagged as a pseudogene. The CDR3 has 17 residues. In DNA form, the CDR3 reads TGTGCCAGCTGCCTGAAAATAGCAGAAGCGAACACCGGGGAGCTGTTTTTT. This encodes CASCLKIAEANTGELFF.

The rearrangement links TRBV6-9 to TRBJ2-3; a possible D gene is TRBD2 (5 bases). Germline V gene data show CDR1 as MNHGY and CDR2 as SVAAGI. V was shortened by 0 bases and J by 6 bases, with 22 bases between the two germline ends. This CDR3 is 18 amino acids long. CDR3: CASSYSTYRHLSGDTQYF. DNA of the CDR3: TGTGCCAGCAGTTATTCGACTTACAGACATTTATCGGGGGATACGCAGTATTTT.

The sample holds a few counts of this clone. The chain uses TRBV29-1 and TRBJ2-4; no definite D call. This CDR3 is built from 12 residues. Deletions cut 3 bases from V and 4 bases from J, with 7 bases between. The germline gives CDR1 SQVTM, CDR2 ANQGSEA. Here the CDR3 DNA reads TGCAGCGTTGAGACGACAAAAAACATTCAGTACTTC. Residues: CSVETTKNIQYF.

The CDR3 loop reads CASSERLAEETQYF. The CDR3 DNA reads as TGTGCCAGCAGCGAAAGACTAGCGGAAGAGACCCAGTACTTC. J is TRBJ2-5 and V is TRBV13; 9 bases line up with TRBD2. The junction had 4 bases not matched to a gene; V was cut back by 5 bases and J by 3 bases. The CDR3 totals 14 residues. Germline CDR1 reads PRHDT; CDR2 reads FYEKMQ (reference sequence).

The gene calls are TRBV7-2 and TRBJ2-4, with 7 bases that match TRBD2. Germline V lookup: CDR1 SGHTA, CDR2 FQGNSA. The length of the CDR3 is 16 residues. With 4 bases clipped from V and 6 bases from J, the junction kept 12 bases outside the gene matches. DNA for the CDR3: TGTGCCAGCAGCTCACGGCCAATAGCGGGTATAAACATTCAGTACTTC. Translation: CASSSRPIAGINIQYF.

In DNA form, the CDR3 reads TGTGCCACTCAGGGGTACGGGGAGCTGTTTTTT. Its protein product is CATQGYGELFF. The V and J genes are TRBV6-5 and TRBJ2-2; possibly TRBD1 for D (6 bases). Germline CDR1 reads MNHEY; CDR2 reads SVGAGI. V was pared by 10 bases and J by 7 bases, with 10 bases between. The CDR3 is made up of 11 amino acids.

The rearrangement uses TRBV4-1 and TRBJ2-5; 8 bases agree with TRBD2. The J call may be wrong; the DNA end is better matched by TRBJ2-7. Germline CDR1 MGHRA, CDR2 YSYEKL. The CDR3 sequence is 16 residues long. Here the CDR3 DNA reads TGCGCCAGCAGCCAAGATCAGTTCGGGGGGGCCTACGAGCAGTACTTC. This encodes CASSQDQFGGAYEQYF.

This clone was counted a single time. An end of the junction does not agree with germline; a read error may underlie this. The V gene is TRBV7-9, the J gene TRBJ2-1; 9 nucleotides line up with TRBD2. CDR3 size: 17 residues. CDR1 SEHNR and CDR2 FQNEAQ come from the germline V gene (reference sequence). The CDR3 sequence is CSSSLIRVAGDIHEQFF. CDR3 in DNA: TGTTCCAGCAGCTTAATCCGGGTAGCGGGAGATATACATGAGCAGTTCTTC.

The rearrangement joins TRBV18 to TRBJ1-2; TRBD1 matches at 7 bases. The CDR3 has 15 residues. Germline loops: CDR1 KGHSH, CDR2 LQKENI. Trimming took 6 bases from V and 3 from J; bases not matched to a gene: 10. The CDR3 DNA sequence: TGTGCCAGCTCCCAAGGACAGGCGGAAGACTATGGCTACACCTTC. The encoded protein is CASSQGQAEDYGYTF.

The V call is TRBV9, the J call TRBJ2-1; 11 nucleotides match TRBD1. This CDR3 region has 17 residues. CDR1 is SGDLS, CDR2 YYNGEE, per germline. Trimming cost V 6 bases and J 7 bases; bases outside gene matches: 15. CDR3 in amino acids: CASNADKGQGVSNEQFF. The CDR3 bases are TGTGCCAGCAACGCTGATAAGGGACAGGGGGTTTCTAATGAGCAGTTCTTC. The full variable domain, rest sourced from reference TRBV9 and TRBJ2-1, is DSGVTQTPKHLITATGQRVTLRCSPRSGDLSVYWYQQSLDQGLQFLIQYYNGEERAKGNILERFSAQQFPDLHSELNLSSLELGDSALYFCASNADKGQGVSNEQFFGPGTRLTVL.

This chain connects TRBV6-1 to TRBJ2-1; 11 bases are shared with TRBD2. V lost 10 bases to trimming and J lost 2 bases; unmatched junction nucleotides: 4. The germline gives CDR1 MNHNS, CDR2 SASEGT. The CDR3 loop spans 14 amino acids. The CDR3 bases are TGTGCCATCCTTAGCGGGGGGGCCTACAATGAGCAGTTCTTC. It yields the protein CAILSGGAYNEQFF.

The chain combines TRBV5-8 with TRBJ2-5, with a tentative D call TRBD1 (6 bases). The CDR3 has 13 residues. The germline gives CDR1 SGHTS, CDR2 YDEGEE. The ends were cut back, 7 bases at V and 1 base at J, with 11 bases in the middle. The CDR3 sequence is CASGRDTQETQYF. CDR3 sequence (DNA): TGTGCCAGCGGTCGGGACACCCAAGAGACCCAGTACTTC. The variable domain in full, completed from reference TRBV5-8 and TRBJ2-5, reads EAGVTQSPTHLIKTRGQQATLRCSPISGHTSVYWYQQALGLGLQFLLWYDEGEERNRGNFPPRFSGRQFPNYSSELNVNALELEDSALYLCASGRDTQETQYFGPGTRLLVL.

The chain uses TRBV28 and TRBJ1-2; 8 bases are a match to TRBD1. Germline V gene data show CDR1 as MDHEN and CDR2 as SYDVKM. The J segment lost 6 bases and the V segment lost 7 bases, leaving 10 bases of the junction unmatched. The CDR3 length is 14 residues. CDR3 in amino acids: CASTITDRDDGYTF. DNA of the CDR3: TGTGCCAGCACCATTACGGACAGGGACGATGGCTACACCTTC.

The chain has TRBV11-2 and TRBJ1-1, with D perhaps TRBD1 (5 bases). CDR3 length: 15 residues. Trimming shortened V by 3 bases and J by 1 base, and 12 bases separated the two germline ends. Looked up from germline, CDR1 is SGHAT and CDR2 is FQNNGV. The CDR3, as DNA: TGTGCCAGCAGCTTTGCGGGGCAGTCGAACACTGAAGCTTTCTTT. Its translation: CASSFAGQSNTEAFF.